The rows below give T cell receptor beta chains drawn from one sample of a study of T cells in Graves' hyperthyroidism and ophthalmopathy. TCRdb recomputed calls from the multiplex PCR reads with MiXCR, one row per CDR3 protein. The sample carries about half a million distinct CDR3 sequences, about 16% recorded once. Sample: blood. These receptors were taken from a woman aged 25 to 39 with Graves' ophthalmopathy. Each CDR3 is given with its conserved first and last residue. The order of the fields is D gene, V gene, J gene, clone size, CDR3 length, CDR3 protein, CDR3 DNA. The D gene is left open where the match is weak. Clone size is stated in some rows and not others, as once, few, many or a class when expanded.

d_call: NA; v_call: TRBV7-6; j_call: TRBJ2-3; clone_size: NA; cdr3_length: 15; cdr3_aa: CASSSYSGFTDTQYF; cdr3_nt: TGTGCCAGCAGTTCCTATAGCGGATTCACAGATACGCAGTATTTT
d_call: TRBD2; v_call: TRBV15; j_call: TRBJ2-2; clone_size: few; cdr3_length: 16; cdr3_aa: CATRRSGGTNTGELFF; cdr3_nt: TGTGCCACCAGGAGAAGCGGGGGTACGAACACCGGGGAGCTGTTTTTT
d_call: NA; v_call: TRBV27; j_call: TRBJ2-7; clone_size: many; cdr3_length: 12; cdr3_aa: CASSHNSYEQYF; cdr3_nt: TGTGCCAGCAGTCACAACTCCTACGAGCAGTACTTC
d_call: TRBD1; v_call: TRBV29-1; j_call: TRBJ1-1; clone_size: NA; cdr3_length: 14; cdr3_aa: CSVDSTGIGSEAFF; cdr3_nt: TGCAGCGTTGACTCGACAGGGATCGGGAGTGAAGCTTTCTTT
d_call: TRBD2; v_call: TRBV10-3; j_call: TRBJ2-5; clone_size: NA; cdr3_length: 18; cdr3_aa: CAISGEEVLAGPQETQYF; cdr3_nt: TGTGCCATCAGTGGGGAGGAGGTACTAGCGGGCCCCCAAGAGACCCAGTACTTC
d_call: NA; v_call: TRBV6-2/TRBV6-3; j_call: TRBJ1-1; clone_size: many; cdr3_length: 15; cdr3_aa: CASRSGGNMNTEAFF; cdr3_nt: TGTGCCAGCAGGTCGGGAGGGAACATGAACACTGAAGCTTTCTTT
d_call: NA; v_call: TRBV4-2; j_call: TRBJ2-3; clone_size: NA; cdr3_length: 14; cdr3_aa: CASSQSLARDTQYF; cdr3_nt: TGTGCCAGCAGCCAGTCCCTGGCTAGAGATACGCAGTATTTT
d_call: NA; v_call: TRBV6-4; j_call: TRBJ2-6; clone_size: few; cdr3_length: 16; cdr3_aa: CASSDSGSSGANVLTF; cdr3_nt: TGTGCCAGCAGTGACTCGGGTTCGTCTGGGGCCAACGTCCTGACTTTC
d_call: NA; v_call: TRBV12-3/TRBV12-4; j_call: TRBJ1-6; clone_size: few; cdr3_length: 14; cdr3_aa: CASSYFTLGSPLHF; cdr3_nt: TGTGCCAGCAGCTATTTTACCCTTGGCTCACCCCTCCACTTT
d_call: NA; v_call: TRBV20-1; j_call: TRBJ2-7; clone_size: many; cdr3_length: 12; cdr3_aa: CSAPSRVYEQYF; cdr3_nt: TGCAGTGCCCCATCCCGGGTCTACGAGCAGTACTTC
d_call: NA; v_call: TRBV28; j_call: TRBJ2-7; clone_size: once; cdr3_length: 15; cdr3_aa: CASSQSVGPQDEQYF; cdr3_nt: TGTGCCAGCAGCCAATCCGTCGGGCCCCAGGACGAGCAGTACTTC
d_call: TRBD1; v_call: TRBV6-1; j_call: TRBJ1-1; clone_size: NA; cdr3_length: 18; cdr3_aa: CASRHHLPGQRVNTEAFF; cdr3_nt: TGTGCCAGCAGACACCATTTGCCGGGACAGAGGGTGAACACTGAAGCTTTCTTT
d_call: NA; v_call: TRBV4-1; j_call: TRBJ2-1; clone_size: NA; cdr3_length: 15; cdr3_aa: CASSTPPGGHNEQFF; cdr3_nt: TGCGCCAGCAGCACCCCTCCGGGGGGCCACAATGAGCAGTTCTTC
d_call: TRBD1; v_call: TRBV12-3/TRBV12-4; j_call: TRBJ2-1; clone_size: few; cdr3_length: 16; cdr3_aa: CASSLKGQGARNEQFF; cdr3_nt: TGTGCCAGCAGTTTAAAGGGTCAGGGGGCGCGTAATGAGCAGTTCTTC
d_call: TRBD1; v_call: TRBV12-3/TRBV12-4; j_call: TRBJ1-2; clone_size: many; cdr3_length: 15; cdr3_aa: CASSLPPGQVGGYTF; cdr3_nt: TGTGCCAGCAGTCTACCGCCGGGACAGGTTGGGGGCTACACCTTC
d_call: TRBD2; v_call: TRBV6-1; j_call: TRBJ2-1; clone_size: many; cdr3_length: 16; cdr3_aa: CASKSGRASSYNEQFF; cdr3_nt: TGTGCCAGCAAAAGCGGGAGGGCCTCGTCCTACAATGAGCAGTTCTTC
d_call: NA; v_call: TRBV7-2; j_call: TRBJ2-7; clone_size: many; cdr3_length: 14; cdr3_aa: CASSLEQGTYEQYF; cdr3_nt: TGTGCCAGCAGCTTAGAGCAGGGAACCTACGAGCAGTACTTC
d_call: TRBD2; v_call: TRBV28; j_call: TRBJ2-6; clone_size: many; cdr3_length: 15; cdr3_aa: CASSPSGGGANVLTF; cdr3_nt: TGTGCCAGCAGTCCCTCGGGAGGTGGGGCCAACGTCCTGACTTTC
d_call: NA; v_call: TRBV5-1; j_call: TRBJ2-2; clone_size: NA; cdr3_length: 14; cdr3_aa: CASSLGLAAGELFF; cdr3_nt: TGCGCCAGCAGCCTCGGCTTAGCGGCCGGGGAGCTGTTTTTT
d_call: TRBD2; v_call: TRBV6-2/TRBV6-3; j_call: TRBJ2-1; clone_size: NA; cdr3_length: 15; cdr3_aa: CASANRGGSYNEQFF; cdr3_nt: TGTGCCAGCGCAAACCGGGGGGGGTCCTACAATGAGCAGTTCTTC
d_call: NA; v_call: TRBV5-8; j_call: TRBJ2-1; clone_size: NA; cdr3_length: 13; cdr3_aa: CASSPTSLNEQFF; cdr3_nt: TGTGCCAGCAGCCCTACTAGTTTAAATGAGCAGTTCTTC
d_call: NA; v_call: TRBV6-5; j_call: TRBJ1-2; clone_size: NA; cdr3_length: 15; cdr3_aa: CASSYERQGNYGYTF; cdr3_nt: TGTGCCAGCAGTTACGAACGCCAGGGAAACTATGGCTACACCTTC